Given below is one TCR beta chain in context. Its antigen target is currently unknown. At one end the junction does not follow the germline gene, possibly because of a read error. The CDR3 covers 13 residues, taking in both the cysteine and the phenylalanine. Only the CDR3 DNA stays, 39 bases, in frame from base 1. From a lookup of the germline V gene, CDR1 and CDR2 are SGHAT and FQNNGV. The sample comes from a study of tumor-infiltrating lymphocytes in primary liver carcinoma (dated by TCRdb to about 2017). Background on the whole study: Between late 2015 and March 2016, roughly five patients in China with histopathologically diagnosed primary liver carcinoma had surgical resection. Of the five patients (three men and two women, aged 30 to 69 years), four had hepatocellular carcinoma and one had combined HCC and intrahepatic cholangiocarcinoma. The tumors of the five patients were staged as T1-T3 N0M0, with maximum diameters ranging from 4.2 to 10 cm. Each sample produced roughly 3.65 to 7.5 million productive TCRbeta reads, and read depth showed no significant difference between tissue types. TCRbeta repertoire sequencing, expression microarrays and whole-exome sequencing were combined in the study across five regions of each liver tumor, with adjacent normal tissue and blood also included. A total of roughly 35 specimens from 5 patients went through TCRbeta repertoire sequencing, namely 25 tumor regions, 5 adjacent noncancerous liver tissues and 5 peripheral blood samples. High reproducibility was observed for the technical replicate repertoires, with mean shared-clone rates about 0.89 and correlation coefficients above 0.95. Summary of the overall study and its limitations: Because the samples were bulk and unsorted, CD4+ and CD8+ T cell repertoires could not be compared. Pairs of tumor regions showed greater repertoire overlap (mean roughly 35%) than tumor-adjacent pairs (approximately 17%) or tumor-blood pairs (roughly 15%), which is consistent with antigen-driven expansion. Because only the TCR beta chain was sequenced and unpaired alpha chains were not captured, true repertoire diversity is likely underestimated. With just a handful of patients in the study, the authors point out that the findings should be validated in a larger study. A significantly larger repertoire fraction was made up by the top 250 clones in tumors than in blood (p = 0.039).

Blood RNA was extracted from unsorted whole blood with TRIzol reagent; germline DNA came from the DNeasy Blood & Tissue kit. At the time of sampling, the patients were treatment-naive and had chronic HBV infection. Around 4 milliliters of peripheral blood were collected into K2EDTA tubes before surgery. Starting from 500 to 650 ng total RNA, TCRbeta-specific cDNA was produced by reverse transcription with a constant-region primer and ProtoScript II reverse transcriptase. Construction of the TCRbeta libraries relied on three nested rounds of multiplex PCR, following a slightly modified ARM-PCR procedure. The first two PCR rounds used multiplex TRBV1-TRBV30 forward primers with a Cbeta reverse primer, each for about 9 cycles. A final 25-cycle PCR with Deep VentR polymerase added sample barcodes and Illumina adapters. Before sequencing, amplicons of 200-500 bp were gel-purified using a QIAquick gel extraction kit. An Illumina HiSeq 2500 was used to sequence the TCRbeta amplicons with 250-bp paired-end reads. In the source study's methods: Trimmomatic v0.33 was used to quality-trim the reads, and FLASH v1.2.11 was used to merge paired reads so that full CDR3 sequences could be recovered. MiGEC v1.2.1b assigned V, D and J germline segments to the rearranged TCRbeta sequences. VDJtools v1.0.0 computed clonotype statistics and Shannon-Wiener diversity indices. To reduce sampling bias, subsequent analyses other than the diversity analysis used only the 250 most abundant clonotypes in each sample. TCRdb reworked the public reads: Q25 trimming with fastp, MiXCR clone assembly, productive beta chains retained. CDR3 protein duplicates are merged, each entry listing the most common genes and DNA. Here the V and J calls rest on TCRdb's processing, not on the authors' analysis. In all, the sample holds a few hundred thousand distinct CDR3 sequences, and 45% to 70% of those were seen once. Clones ranked in the top ten supply over 15% of the sample.

The sequence came from a woman in her 30s with primary liver carcinoma and hepatitis B virus infection. Sequenced input: peripheral blood. In this chain, TRBV11-2 is recombined with TRBJ2-3; a stretch of 7 junction bases matches TRBD2. The CDR3 reads CTSSPDRWEGQYF. In nucleotides, the sequence is TGTACCAGCAGCCCAGACAGATGGGAGGGGCAGTATTTT.